This TCR beta chain was retrieved from a study of blood T cell repertoires in COVID-19. CDR1 is MGHRA and CDR2 is YSYEKL in the germline V gene. Trimming took 6 bases from V and 4 from J, leaving 10 bases between them. This CDR3 is 14 amino acids long. Some clones are missing from TCRdb's copy, which holds only in-frame ones; the method was immunoSEQ multiplex PCR. The repertoire holds 75,000 to 100,000 clones, with around 80% as singletons. The V call is TRBV4-1, the J call TRBJ1-6; no firm D call. The sequence was collected from a man between 65 and 85 years old with acute or convalescent COVID-19. Sequencing was done on a sample of peripheral blood. CDR3 sequence (DNA): TGCGCCAGCAGGCCTCTAAGTTATAATTCACCCCTCCACTTT. This sequence encodes CASRPLSYNSPLHF.